The 4 T cell receptor beta chains listed next were all sequenced from one sample in a study of T-cell reconstitution after alpha-beta-depleted transplantation in children. Unique molecular identifiers were built into the TCRbeta library. TCRdb re-analysed the PCR reads in MiXCR, keeping a single row per CDR3 protein. In the table there are 420,000 or so distinct CDR3 sequences, approximately 10% of which are singletons. The specimen comprised PBMCs from the stem cell graft donor, sampled from the stem cell graft. The source is a human donor who donated a stem cell graft to a child with acute myeloid leukemia.

Ten or more counts support this clonotype. This chain connects TRBV6-1 to TRBJ2-7; 10 nucleotides match TRBD2. Germline CDR1 reads MNHNS; CDR2 reads SASEGT. The CDR3 has 15 residues. V lost 4 bases, J lost 2 bases, and 5 bases stayed unmatched. CDR3 nucleotide sequence: TGTGCCAGCAGTGCCTTCCTAGCGGGGGCCTACGAGCAGTACGTC. It specifies CASSAFLAGAYEQYV.

The chain links TRBV30 to TRBJ1-2, with 10 bases matching TRBD1. The length of the CDR3 is 14 residues. Looked up from germline, CDR1 is GTSNPN and CDR2 is SVGIG (reference sequence). With V trimmed by 1 base and J by 8 bases, 7 bases remained unmatched. The DNA of the CDR3 is TGTGCCTGGAGTGAGGACAGGGGGATTTACGGCTACACCTTC. This encodes CAWSEDRGIYGYTF.

With respect to this clonotype: This may arise from a read error, as a much more abundant clone is one base away. This chain connects TRBV5-5 to TRBJ2-3; a weak D match, TRBD1 (6 bases). Germline V gene sequence: CDR1 SGHKS, CDR2 YYEKEE (reference sequence). The CDR3 consists of 14 residues. CDR3: CAGSFPGAEDTQYF. The CDR3 nucleotides are TGTGCCGGCAGCTTCCCAGGGGCGGAAGATACGCAGTATTTT.

This clonotype was counted only a few times. The chain employs TRBV30 and TRBJ2-4; TRBD1 aligns across 7 bases. Germline V gene data show CDR1 as GTSNPN and CDR2 as SVGIG (reference sequence). This CDR3 contains 15 residues. The CDR3 region is CACGEGAQSKNIQYF. In DNA, the CDR3 is TGTGCTTGTGGAGAGGGGGCCCAGTCCAAAAACATTCAGTACTTC.